This T cell receptor (beta chain) was sequenced for a study of T cell responses to AZD1222 COVID-19 vaccine. Sequenced by immunoSEQ multiplex PCR; TCRdb stores in-frame clones only, minus some. Seen here are tens of thousands of clones, over 65% observed once, and the top ten hold roughly 4%. On this clone: Its matching antigen is unknown.

Germline CDR1 is SGHNT and CDR2 is YYREEE (reference sequence). The CDR3 consists of 13 residues. V was clipped by 5 bases and J by 6 bases, with 15 bases between them. General observations from the study: CD4 TCRs linked to vaccination spanned spike, dominating at 160-218 and 743-854.

The gene calls are TRBV5-4 and TRBJ2-7; D not certain. This TCR came from an adult who received the AZD1222 COVID-19 vaccine. This material consisted of peripheral blood, taken 28 days after the second AZD1222 dose. The CDR3 is CASSDGPLGEQYF. DNA for the CDR3: TGTGCCAGCAGTGACGGGCCCCTCGGCGAGCAGTACTTC. The whole variable domain, filled in from reference TRBV5-4 and TRBJ2-7, reads ETGVTQSPTHLIKTRGQQVTLRCSSQSGHNTVSWYQQALGQGPQFIFQYYREEENGRGNFPPRFSGLQFPNYSSELNVNALELDDSALYLCASSDGPLGEQYFGPGTRLTVT.